This T cell receptor (beta chain) is from a study of blood T cells in healthy people across ages (dated by TCRdb to between 2014 and 2017). With respect to the entire study: In model experiments, template switching captured about one uniquely barcoded TCR beta cDNA molecule for every two T cells. Using deep sequencing normalized with unique cDNA molecular identifiers, the study measured how TCR beta repertoire diversity changes with age. To avoid experimental bias, donors of different ages were randomly spread across the sequencing lanes. Two additional independent replicas of 1 million unique cDNA reads from the same blood draw were analyzed for two donors (one aged 18 to 29 and one aged 80 or older). Donors were grouped into four age groups: young (average roughly 15 years), middle-aged (around 39), aged (over 55) and long-lived (around 80).

Library construction relied on 5' RACE. Sequencing used an Illumina HiSeq 2500. A second PCR of about 6 to 11 cycles was run with a J-beta primer mix and a sample-barcoded 5' primer. A unique molecular identifier was introduced onto each TCR beta cDNA molecule by a template-switch 5' adaptor carrying 12 random nucleotides. Each sample yielded at least 2.5 million CDR3-containing paired-end reads. First-strand cDNA synthesis was performed from all RNA using the Mint cDNA synthesis kit, with priming by a TRBC-specific oligonucleotide. Following uracil-DNA glycosylase treatment, all cDNA underwent a first 18-cycle PCR with the universal primers M1SS and BC2_uni_R. In the authors' own workflow: Normalization of each sample was performed by random selection of 1 million high-quality reads, each carrying a distinct molecular identifier. Instead of being binned into consensus sequences, reads with shared molecular identifiers were discarded. CDR3 identification, clonotype clustering and error correction used MiTCR with a Q25 quality threshold and the strictest error-elimination algorithm. Lower-bound total TCR beta diversity was estimated with a nonparametric unseen species model using Euler transformation. The public reads were quality trimmed at Q25 with fastp and then assembled into clones with MiXCR by TCRdb, keeping productive beta chains. Every distinct CDR3 protein forms one entry, paired with its most common genes and DNA. These V and J calls originate from TCRdb's pipeline instead of the authors' own analysis. Within this sample are 650,000 to 1,000,000 distinct CDR3 sequences, with 35% to 60% of them counted one time only. The ten largest make up approximately 18% of the sample.

Points the paper makes about the study in general: As age increased, observed TCR beta diversity per million T cells dropped in a roughly linear way, and a significant reduction was already evident by age approximately 40. Conclusive comparison of naive and antigen-experienced compartments was prevented by the profiling of bulk unsorted PBMCs. A strong correlation was found between observed TCR beta diversity and the percentage of naive T cells measured by flow cytometry. Because the CMV infection status of the donors was unknown, age-related changes in expanded clonotypes may potentially have been confounded. Compared with the aged group, the long-lived group had more naive CD4+ T cells, fewer expanded clones and increased TCR diversity, a pattern suggesting age selection. Estimates of total diversity based on one million sequenced T cells were regarded as lower bounds and as underestimates.

Systemically healthy Caucasian individuals from Russia, some 38 in total and aged about 6 to 90 years, were included as donors. About 10 milliliters of peripheral blood were collected from each donor into EDTA-treated Vacutainer tubes. Ficoll-Paque density-gradient centrifugation was used to isolate PBMCs, with at least 7 million obtained per sample. Trizol reagent was used to extract total RNA from PBMCs, with at least 5.5 micrograms per sample. For every donor, an aliquot of PBMCs went through flow cytometry to measure the percentages of naive CD45RAhigh/CD27high T cells. The germline V gene yields MGHDK for CDR1 and SYGVNS for CDR2. Clipping removes 6 bases from V and 5 bases from J, with 6 as the unmatched junction base count. The CDR3 starts with the cysteine, ends with the phenylalanine, and has 14 residues. Just the 42-base CDR3 DNA is kept, in frame starting at base 1. This clonotype was seen many times. It lacks a known antigen. Qualities for individual bases were not recorded, and no much larger clone is one base off.

The chain is encoded by TRBV25-1 joined to TRBJ2-1, with 8 central nucleotides matching TRBD1. Sequenced sample: blood. This receptor was taken from a man older than 75 in good health. The DNA sequence is as follows: TGTGCCAGCAGATCAGGGGGCATCCACAATGAGCAGTTCTTC. It is translated as CASRSGGIHNEQFF.